One sample yielded the 11 T cell receptor beta chains listed below, sequenced in a study of T cells in Graves' hyperthyroidism and ophthalmopathy (dated by TCRdb to between 2019 and 2020). The library relied on multiplex PCR. For sequencing, an Illumina HiSeq 2000 was employed. The TCR beta CDR3 regions were amplified from RNA transcripts. A first-round RT-PCR of the TCR CDR3 used the HTBI primer set with the Qiagen OneStep RT-PCR kit. TCRdb reworked the public reads: Q25 trimming with fastp, MiXCR clone assembly, productive beta chains retained. Records with the same CDR3 protein are collapsed into one entry carrying the most frequent genes and DNA. The sample data list 640,000 or so distinct CDR3 sequences, and roughly 14% of these were observed just once. The ten largest make up about 3.9% of the sample. The sequencing input was blood. All receptors derive from a woman in her thirties or forties with Graves' ophthalmopathy.

A few counts support this clonotype. The chain links TRBV4-3 to TRBJ2-7, with 9 positions matching TRBD1. The CDR3 extends over 18 amino acids. Germline V gene sequence: CDR1 LGHNA, CDR2 YSLEER. V lost 0 bases to trimming and J lost 4 bases; unmatched junction nucleotides: 13. CDR3 nucleotides: TGCGCCAGCAGCCAAGAGAGAGGCGCCAGGACAGGGGAGTACGAGCAGTACTTC. Its translation is CASSQERGARTGEYEQYF.

There are many counts of this clonotype. V gene TRBV30 combines with J gene TRBJ1-1; no reliable D call. From germline, CDR1 is GTSNPN and CDR2 SVGIG (reference sequence). This CDR3 has 14 amino acids. The V end was cut by 2 bases, the J end by 1 base, with 11 bases between. The CDR3 reads CAWSFLGANTEAFF. In nucleotides, the CDR3 is TGTGCCTGGAGTTTTCTGGGAGCGAACACTGAAGCTTTCTTT.

The rearrangement joins TRBV6-1 to TRBJ1-1, with 8 bases lining up with TRBD1. Germline V gives CDR1 MNHNS, CDR2 SASEGT. CDR3 size: 14 residues. V lost 7 bases, J lost 5 bases, and 9 bases stayed unmatched. The CDR3 sequence is CASTQTRGRTEAFF. In DNA form, the CDR3 reads TGTGCCAGCACCCAGACCAGGGGGCGGACTGAAGCTTTCTTT.

The chain couples TRBV27 to TRBJ1-5; D remains unclear. The germline V and J ends were trimmed by 5 bases and 3 bases, with 8 bases remaining between them. The length of the CDR3 is 13 residues. CDR1 and CDR2 from the germline V gene are MNHEY and SMNVEV (reference sequence). The CDR3 reads CASSPVFNQPQHF. The CDR3 DNA follows: TGTGCCAGCAGTCCCGTTTTCAATCAGCCCCAGCATTTT.

This clonotype was seen ten or more times. The chain carries TRBV20-1 and TRBJ2-4; D not certain. The CDR3 is made up of 14 amino acids. Germline CDR1 and CDR2: DFQATT and SNEGSKA (reference sequence). Trimming removed 1 base from V and 0 bases from J, with 7 bases in between. In DNA, the CDR3 is TGCAGTGCTAGAGGACTGGTAGCCAAAAACATTCAGTACTTC. It specifies CSARGLVAKNIQYF.

This clonotype was picked up many times. The DNA for the CDR3 is TGTGCCAGCAGTTTAAGACAAGCCTACGAGCAGTACTTC. It specifies CASSLRQAYEQYF. This sequence joins TRBV12-3 or TRBV12-4 and TRBJ2-7; D is ambiguous. The CDR3 runs to 13 residues. Between the trimmed V and J ends, which lost 2 bases and 2 bases, there was a span of 7 bases.

This clonotype was counted ten times or more. The gene calls are TRBV28 and TRBJ2-7, with 7 bases identical to TRBD1. Trimming removed 6 bases from V and 1 base from J; junction bases left unmatched: 12. Germline loops: CDR1 MDHEN, CDR2 SYDVKM. The CDR3 covers 16 residues. In DNA, the CDR3 is TGTGCCAGCAGCCCTCCCGACAGGGATTCTTCCTACGAGCAGTACTTC. This encodes CASSPPDRDSSYEQYF.

At least ten counts were recorded for this clonotype. The chain combines TRBV28 with TRBJ1-6; TRBD1 matches at 8 bases. Germline CDR1 reads MDHEN; CDR2 reads SYDVKM. V was pared by 6 bases and J by 9 bases, with 7 bases of the junction left unmatched. This CDR3 spans 14 amino acids. CDR3 DNA sequence: TGTGCCAGCAGCCCAGGGGGCTCTGGTTCACCCCTCCACTTT. Translating it yields CASSPGGSGSPLHF.

This clonotype occurred many times. V usage is TRBV7-2 and J usage is TRBJ2-7; 7 positions match TRBD2. Germline lookup yields CDR1 SGHTA and CDR2 FQGNSA. This CDR3 comprises 14 residues. J was trimmed by 3 bases and V by 2 bases; bases with no gene match: 4. The CDR3 sequence is CASSLWRGSYEQYF. CDR3 DNA: TGTGCCAGCAGCTTATGGCGGGGGAGCTACGAGCAGTACTTC.

This clonotype was counted many times. The chain carries TRBV27 and TRBJ2-5, with D tentatively TRBD2 (6 bases). Germline lookup yields CDR1 MNHEY and CDR2 SMNVEV (reference sequence). The CDR3 contains 16 residues. Trimming shortened V by 3 bases and J by 5 bases, and 19 bases separated the two germline ends. In DNA, the CDR3 is TGTGCCAGCAGTTTGCTCGGCCGAGCGGGTGTGGAGACCCAGTACTTC. Translating it yields CASSLLGRAGVETQYF.

This clonotype showed up many times. This chain joins TRBV5-4 and TRBJ2-7; 11 bases match TRBD2. V lost 1 base to trimming and J lost 2 bases; unmatched junction nucleotides: 17. The germline gives CDR1 SGHNT, CDR2 YYREEE (reference sequence). There are 20 residues in the CDR3. In nucleotides, the CDR3 is TGTGCCAGCAGCTTGCCCGGAAAGACGACTAGCGGGGAGGACCCCTACGAGCAGTACTTC. It yields the protein CASSLPGKTTSGEDPYEQYF.